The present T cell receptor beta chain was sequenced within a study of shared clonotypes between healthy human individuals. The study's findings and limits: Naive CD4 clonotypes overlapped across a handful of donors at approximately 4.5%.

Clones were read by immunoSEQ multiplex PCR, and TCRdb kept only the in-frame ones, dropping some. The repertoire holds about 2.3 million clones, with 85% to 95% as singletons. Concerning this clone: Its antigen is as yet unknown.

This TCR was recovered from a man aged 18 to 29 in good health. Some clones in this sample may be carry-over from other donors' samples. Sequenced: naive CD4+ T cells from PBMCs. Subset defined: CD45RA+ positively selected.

As DNA, the CDR3 is TGTGCCAGTCGTGCTTTTGGACAGGAGGCCTACGAGCAGTACTTC. As protein: CASRAFGQEAYEQYF. The chain is built from TRBV19 and TRBJ2-7; TRBD1 agrees at 7 bases. Germline V gene data show CDR1 as LNHDA and CDR2 as SQIVND (reference sequence). J gave up 2 bases and V 8 bases, and 12 bases lay outside the gene matches. CDR3 length equals 15 residues.